This TCR beta chain is drawn from a study of blood T cell repertoires in COVID-19. Study as a whole: Sites in the United States, Italy and Spain provided acute and convalescent COVID-19 samples.

In the original workflow: The authors estimated nucleated cell counts from reference gene primer amplification. The repertoire was sequenced with immunoSEQ multiplex PCR; TCRdb's copy has only in-frame clones and lacks some. That table is the source of V, J and clone size, and D and trimming were worked out from the DNA. The sample contains more than 60,000 clones, about 80% of which appear only once. The J segment lost 2 bases and the V segment lost 2 bases, leaving 7 bases of the junction unmatched. The germline V gene has CDR1 SGHKS and CDR2 YYEKEE (reference sequence). This CDR3 has 15 amino acids. Followed over time, Seattle patients had been enrolled while infection was active.

The sample comprised peripheral blood. This sequence was found in a man over 45 with COVID-19, enrolled during active disease. The chain has TRBV5-5 and TRBJ2-7; TRBD1 aligns across 7 bases. The CDR3 DNA follows: TGTGCCAGCAGCTTTAAGATGGACAGGACCTACGAGCAGTACTTC. Translation gives CASSFKMDRTYEQYF.